Sequencing of this T cell receptor (beta chain) was carried out in a study of OX40 agonist ivuxolimab in advanced cancers. TCRdb keeps only in-frame clones here, not all; method: immunoSEQ multiplex PCR. Of approximately 45,000 clones in the sample, about 88% were seen once. Germline lookup yields CDR1 SGDLS and CDR2 YYNGEE. The CDR3 loop spans 15 amino acids. V lost 6 bases to trimming and J lost 1 base; unmatched junction nucleotides: 8. This TCR was recovered from an adult with an advanced solid tumor such as melanoma, head and neck, liver or kidney cancer. The gene calls are TRBV9 and TRBJ2-5; 8 bases agree with TRBD2. Here the sequenced sample was CD4+ or CD8+ T cells sorted from blood, taken in a trial of the OX40 agonist ivuxolimab. The CDR3 DNA reads TGTGCCAGCACCCTACAGGCGGGGGGCCAAGAGACCCAGTACTTC. This codes for CASTLQAGGQETQYF.